These 18 T cell receptor beta chains originate from one sample sequenced in a study of cytomegalovirus exposure and HLA in healthy donors. Here immunoSEQ multiplex PCR was the method, and the copy in TCRdb shows in-frame clones only, minus some. The table records tens of thousands of clones, around 97% of them present only once. Input material: PBMCs. The receptors were sampled from a man aged 25-45 years in good health and CMV-seropositive.

J is TRBJ2-7 and V is TRBV6-5; TRBD2 aligns across 13 bases. In germline, CDR1 is MNHEY, CDR2 SVGAGI. This CDR3 is 16 amino acids long. V lost 2 bases and J lost 5; bases outside the gene matches: 6. The CDR3: CASSYTGLAGAHEQYF. The CDR3, as DNA: TGTGCCAGCAGTTACACCGGACTAGCGGGAGCCCACGAGCAGTACTTC.

This clone has only one observation. This chain connects TRBV13 to TRBJ2-7; a weak D match, TRBD2 (6 bases). This CDR3 spans 15 amino acids. Trimming shortened V by 5 bases and J by 4 bases, and 18 bases separated the two germline ends. Germline V lookup: CDR1 PRHDT, CDR2 FYEKMQ (reference sequence). The CDR3 protein is CASSPPGVASYEQYF. The CDR3 DNA follows: TGTGCCAGCAGCCCCCCGGGAGTAGCGTCGTACGAGCAGTACTTC.

J is TRBJ2-7 and V is TRBV5-6; D may be TRBD2 (6 bases). CDR1 is SGHDT and CDR2 is YYEEEE in the germline V gene. The CDR3 has 15 amino acids. Trimming shortened V by 3 bases and J by 6 bases, and 19 bases separated the two germline ends. The CDR3 spells CASSSTGASEGEQYF. DNA of the CDR3: TGTGCCAGCAGCTCGACCGGGGCCTCGGAGGGCGAGCAGTACTTC.

The genes are TRBV6-5 and TRBJ2-1; D may be TRBD2 (7 bases). V was clipped by 4 bases and J by 5 bases, with 12 bases between them. Germline CDR1 reads MNHEY; CDR2 reads SVGAGI. This CDR3 is 14 amino acids long. The CDR3 bases are TGTGCCAGCAGTTCCCAGGGGAGGGACAATGAGCAGTTCTTC. It yields the protein CASSSQGRDNEQFF.

This chain uses TRBV30 with TRBJ2-3, with TRBD1 matching over 7 bases. The germline V gene has CDR1 GTSNPN and CDR2 SVGIG (reference sequence). The CDR3 totals 15 residues. The trim removed 5 bases at V and 6 bases at J, leaving 14 bases unmatched. CDR3 nucleotide sequence: TGTGCCTGGTCATACCGAGGGGGCATTCGGGATACGCAGTATTTT. Residues: CAWSYRGGIRDTQYF.

This clone is a singleton in its sample. V gene TRBV28 combines with J gene TRBJ2-7; 7 bases map to TRBD1. Looked up from germline, CDR1 is MDHEN and CDR2 is SYDVKM. V gave up 9 bases and J gave up 3 bases; unmatched junction bases: 11. The CDR3 length is 14 residues. DNA for the CDR3: TGTGCCAGTTTTACCGGGACAGAACTCTACGAGCAGTACTTC. It specifies CASFTGTELYEQYF.

The chain has TRBV29-1 and TRBJ2-1, with D perhaps matching TRBD2 (6 bases). V lost 8 bases and J 4 bases, leaving 21 bases between the germline ends. CDR1 and CDR2 (germline): SQVTM, ANQGSEA. The CDR3 consists of 15 residues. The CDR3 protein is CSIPENSGSYNEQFF. DNA for the CDR3: TGCAGCATCCCCGAAAATAGCGGTTCATACAATGAGCAGTTCTTC.

The chain couples TRBV6-5 to TRBJ1-5, with TRBD1 matching over 11 bases. CDR1 and CDR2 from the germline V gene are MNHEY and SVGAGI. The V segment lost 6 bases and the J segment 5 bases; nucleotides outside the gene matches: 6. There are 15 residues in the CDR3. The DNA of the CDR3 is TGTGCCAGCAGAAGGGACAGGGGGATTCATCAGCCCCAGCATTTT. This translates into CASRRDRGIHQPQHF.

The chain carries TRBV4-1 and TRBJ2-2, with a weak D call TRBD2 (7 bases). CDR1 MGHRA and CDR2 YSYEKL come from the germline V gene. V lost 8 bases and J lost 5, with 18 bases in between. This CDR3 has 15 amino acids. CDR3 DNA sequence: TGCGCCAGCTACGGCCGGGGGGCGCGGACCGGGGAGCTGTTTTTT. Protein sequence: CASYGRGARTGELFF.

This rearrangement joins TRBV11-2 to TRBJ2-1; the match to TRBD2 covers 9 bases. CDR1 and CDR2 from the germline V gene are SGHAT and FQNNGV. Trimming took 1 base from V and 7 from J; bases not matched to a gene: 5. The CDR3 extends over 15 amino acids. CDR3 bases: TGTGCCAGCAGCTTAGCCGCGGGAGGGTTGAATGAGCAGTTCTTC. It encodes CASSLAAGGLNEQFF.

This chain joins TRBV6-6 and TRBJ2-7; D perhaps matches TRBD2 (6 bases). V was shortened by 0 bases and J by 2 bases, with 14 bases between the two germline ends. Germline V gives CDR1 MNHNY, CDR2 SVGAGI (reference sequence). The CDR3 totals 16 residues. The DNA for the CDR3 is TGTGCCAGCAGTTACTCGGGGCGGGGCCATACCTACGAGCAGTACTTC. This encodes CASSYSGRGHTYEQYF.

This chain connects TRBV18 to TRBJ2-6; a weak D match, TRBD1 (5 bases). This CDR3 is 16 amino acids long. The V end lost 2 bases, the J end lost 0 bases, and 8 bases lay between the germline ends. Germline loops: CDR1 KGHSH, CDR2 LQKENI. In DNA, the CDR3 is TGTGCCAGCTCACCAACAGGCGGCTCTGGGGCCAACGTCCTGACTTTC. This translates into CASSPTGGSGANVLTF.

The chain joins TRBV6-5 to TRBJ1-5, with D possibly TRBD1 on 5 matching bases. Deletions cut 2 bases from V and 4 bases from J, with 6 bases between. The CDR3 has 13 residues. Germline V gives CDR1 MNHEY, CDR2 SVGAGI. The CDR3 DNA sequence: TGTGCCAGCAGTTACGGGGCTAATCAGCCCCAGCATTTT. This sequence encodes CASSYGANQPQHF.

This chain joins TRBV9 and TRBJ2-7, with 7 bases lining up with TRBD2. Germline V gene data show CDR1 as SGDLS and CDR2 as YYNGEE. V dropped 4 bases and J dropped 0; count of bases not matched to a gene: 13. CDR3 size: 17 residues. In DNA form, the CDR3 reads TGTGCCAGCAGCCGGGGTGGGCTAGCGGATCTCTCCTACGAGCAGTACTTC. Translated, it gives CASSRGGLADLSYEQYF. The full variable domain, with the rest looked up from reference TRBV9 and TRBJ2-7, is DSGVTQTPKHLITATGQRVTLRCSPRSGDLSVYWYQQSLDQGLQFLIQYYNGEERAKGNILERFSAQQFPDLHSELNLSSLELGDSALYFCASSRGGLADLSYEQYFGPGTRLTVT.

The chain employs TRBV19 and TRBJ2-7; 9 bases align to TRBD2. CDR3 size: 16 residues. V was clipped by 6 bases and J by 5 bases; unmatched bases: 14. CDR1 is LNHDA, CDR2 SQIVND, per germline (reference sequence). This CDR3 is CASRHRGSGRFDEQYF. CDR3 DNA: TGTGCCAGTAGGCACAGGGGTAGCGGGAGATTCGACGAGCAGTACTTC. Supplemented by reference TRBV19 and TRBJ2-7, the full variable domain reads DGGITQSPKYLFRKEGQNVTLSCEQNLNHDAMYWYRQDPGQGLRLIYYSQIVNDFQKGDIAEGYSVSREKKESFPLTVTSAQKNPTAFYLCASRHRGSGRFDEQYFGPGTRLTVT.

The chain joins TRBV6-5 to TRBJ2-5; 7 nucleotides agree with TRBD1. CDR3 length equals 14 residues. CDR1 and CDR2 (germline): MNHEY, SVGAGI. J gave up 3 bases and V 5 bases, and 6 bases lay outside the gene matches. CDR3 in amino acids: CASSHLGQEETQYF. CDR3 bases: TGTGCCAGCAGTCATCTAGGACAGGAAGAGACCCAGTACTTC.

V and J are TRBV5-1 and TRBJ2-2; 7 bases line up with TRBD2. Germline CDR1 reads SGHRS; CDR2 reads YFSETQ. V shed 3 bases, J shed 4 bases, and the junction held 9 bases outside the gene matches. The CDR3 extends over 16 amino acids. The DNA for the CDR3 is TGCGCCAGCAGCTACAATAGCGGGCGGGGCACCGGGGAGCTGTTTTTT. It translates to CASSYNSGRGTGELFF.

V and J are TRBV5-1 and TRBJ2-7; 13 bases match TRBD2. The CDR3 is 15 amino acids. Trimming at V came to 4 bases and at J to 5 bases, leaving 6 bases not matched to a gene. Per germline, CDR1 SGHRS and CDR2 YFSETQ. The CDR3 is CASSPWTSGSNEQYF. The CDR3, as DNA: TGCGCCAGCAGCCCGTGGACTAGCGGGAGTAACGAGCAGTACTTC.